The rows below give T cell receptor beta chains drawn from one sample of a study of blood T cell repertoires in COVID-19. Repertoires were generated with immunoSEQ multiplex PCR, while TCRdb's copy carries only in-frame clones and drops some. Among about 190,000 clones listed, 88% were seen once. Sequencing was performed on peripheral blood. The receptors shown here come from a middle-aged man with active or convalescent COVID-19. Both conserved end residues are trimmed from each CDR3.

j_call v_call cdr3_aa
TRBJ1-5 TRBV5-8 ASSLDRGYSNQPQH
TRBJ2-5 TRBV11-3 ASSFLAGVETQY
TRBJ1-1 TRBV5-1 ASSQRTANTEAF
TRBJ2-7 TRBV5-1 ASSLSLEGYEQY
TRBJ1-5 TRBV19 ASSIRDSYNQPQH
TRBJ2-1 TRBV19 ADIGGNEQF
TRBJ2-4 TRBV7-9 ASSQGQGVAKNIQY
TRBJ2-3 TRBV12-5 ASGLDPASGSSLY
TRBJ2-1 TRBV19 ACGAGSTYNEQF
TRBJ1-5 TRBV27 ASSFRGFGQPQH
TRBJ2-1 TRBV10-2 PGYSGEYYNEQF
TRBJ2-7 TRBV18 ASSPRAGNSYEQY
TRBJ2-5 TRBV18 ASSPGVQETQY
TRBJ1-1 TRBV11-1 ASSPRENTEAF
TRBJ1-1 TRBV11-2 ASSLDRGSAF
TRBJ1-5 TRBV28 ASSYGSNQPQH
TRBJ1-4 TRBV5-6 ASSLKRTGGNEKLF
TRBJ1-1 TRBV19 ASSSGGAEAF
TRBJ1-3 TRBV5-1 ASSQGQNSGNTIY
TRBJ1-2 TRBV7-9 ASSFSAAGDYGYT
TRBJ2-3 TRBV5-4 ASSRGLAGNTDTQY
TRBJ2-3 TRBV19 ATGLVAPDTQY
TRBJ1-1 TRBV5-1 ASSLLFRNTEAF
TRBJ2-4 TRBV19 ASSMREGIQY
TRBJ1-5 TRBV7-9 ASSRPGTGDQPQH
TRBJ2-1 TRBV27 ASSLGQGARDEQF
TRBJ2-3 TRBV19 ASSMRGPTRTDTQY
TRBJ2-1 TRBV6-5 ASSSFGRGIIVEQF
TRBJ1-5 TRBV27 ASSLRDSDEPQH
TRBJ1-5 TRBV6-6 ASSYSGEVNQPQH
TRBJ1-1 TRBV28 ASRTGNTEAF
TRBJ2-1 TRBV24-1 ATSATGNTLDEQF